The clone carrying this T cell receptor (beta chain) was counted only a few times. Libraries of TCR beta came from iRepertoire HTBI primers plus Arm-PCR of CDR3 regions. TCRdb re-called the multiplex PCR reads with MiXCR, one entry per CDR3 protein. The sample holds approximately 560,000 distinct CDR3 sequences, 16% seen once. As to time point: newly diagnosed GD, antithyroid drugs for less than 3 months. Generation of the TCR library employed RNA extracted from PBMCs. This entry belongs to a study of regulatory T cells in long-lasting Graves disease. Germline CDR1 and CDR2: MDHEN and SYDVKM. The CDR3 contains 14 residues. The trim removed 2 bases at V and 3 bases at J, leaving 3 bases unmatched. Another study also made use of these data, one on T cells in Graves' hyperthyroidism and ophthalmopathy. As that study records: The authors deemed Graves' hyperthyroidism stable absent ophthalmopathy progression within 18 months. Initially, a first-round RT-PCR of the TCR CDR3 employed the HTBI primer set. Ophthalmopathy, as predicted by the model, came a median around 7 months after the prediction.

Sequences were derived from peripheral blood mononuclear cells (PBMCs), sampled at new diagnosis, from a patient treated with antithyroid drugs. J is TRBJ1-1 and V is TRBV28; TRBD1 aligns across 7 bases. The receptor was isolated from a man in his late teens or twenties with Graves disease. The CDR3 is CASSLVGTDTEAFF. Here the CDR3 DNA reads TGTGCCAGCAGTTTAGTAGGGACAGACACTGAAGCTTTCTTT.